A single T cell receptor (beta chain) is shown here with its context. Everyone who took part was about 18 to 90 years old, and they came from about two dozen US areas. Each participant's cohort was designated according to participant-reported clinical history. Authors' processing steps: Reference gene primer amplification gave estimated nucleated cell counts. The method was immunoSEQ multiplex PCR; TCRdb's version includes in-frame clones alone and lacks a portion of them. The DNA gave D and trimming, while V, J and clone size come from that table. The sample contains 130,000 to 150,000 clones, around 81% of which appear only once. These data belong to a study of blood T cell repertoires in COVID-19. Background on the study: The analysed material was cDNA or gDNA that came from T cells, B-cell-depleted T cells, or PBMCs.

The specimen sequenced was PBMCs or T cells enriched from blood (not recorded which). The sequence came from a woman aged 40 to 50 who had recovered from COVID-19.

CDR3 sequence reads: CASNGGRGRTDTQYF. CDR3 nucleotide sequence: TGTGCCAGCAACGGAGGACGTGGACGCACAGATACGCAGTATTTT. This chain links TRBV6-6 with TRBJ2-3, with a possible D match to TRBD2 (5 bases). From germline, CDR1 is MNHNY and CDR2 SVGAGI (reference sequence). Trimming took 7 bases from V and 1 from J, leaving 15 bases between them. This CDR3 region has 15 residues.